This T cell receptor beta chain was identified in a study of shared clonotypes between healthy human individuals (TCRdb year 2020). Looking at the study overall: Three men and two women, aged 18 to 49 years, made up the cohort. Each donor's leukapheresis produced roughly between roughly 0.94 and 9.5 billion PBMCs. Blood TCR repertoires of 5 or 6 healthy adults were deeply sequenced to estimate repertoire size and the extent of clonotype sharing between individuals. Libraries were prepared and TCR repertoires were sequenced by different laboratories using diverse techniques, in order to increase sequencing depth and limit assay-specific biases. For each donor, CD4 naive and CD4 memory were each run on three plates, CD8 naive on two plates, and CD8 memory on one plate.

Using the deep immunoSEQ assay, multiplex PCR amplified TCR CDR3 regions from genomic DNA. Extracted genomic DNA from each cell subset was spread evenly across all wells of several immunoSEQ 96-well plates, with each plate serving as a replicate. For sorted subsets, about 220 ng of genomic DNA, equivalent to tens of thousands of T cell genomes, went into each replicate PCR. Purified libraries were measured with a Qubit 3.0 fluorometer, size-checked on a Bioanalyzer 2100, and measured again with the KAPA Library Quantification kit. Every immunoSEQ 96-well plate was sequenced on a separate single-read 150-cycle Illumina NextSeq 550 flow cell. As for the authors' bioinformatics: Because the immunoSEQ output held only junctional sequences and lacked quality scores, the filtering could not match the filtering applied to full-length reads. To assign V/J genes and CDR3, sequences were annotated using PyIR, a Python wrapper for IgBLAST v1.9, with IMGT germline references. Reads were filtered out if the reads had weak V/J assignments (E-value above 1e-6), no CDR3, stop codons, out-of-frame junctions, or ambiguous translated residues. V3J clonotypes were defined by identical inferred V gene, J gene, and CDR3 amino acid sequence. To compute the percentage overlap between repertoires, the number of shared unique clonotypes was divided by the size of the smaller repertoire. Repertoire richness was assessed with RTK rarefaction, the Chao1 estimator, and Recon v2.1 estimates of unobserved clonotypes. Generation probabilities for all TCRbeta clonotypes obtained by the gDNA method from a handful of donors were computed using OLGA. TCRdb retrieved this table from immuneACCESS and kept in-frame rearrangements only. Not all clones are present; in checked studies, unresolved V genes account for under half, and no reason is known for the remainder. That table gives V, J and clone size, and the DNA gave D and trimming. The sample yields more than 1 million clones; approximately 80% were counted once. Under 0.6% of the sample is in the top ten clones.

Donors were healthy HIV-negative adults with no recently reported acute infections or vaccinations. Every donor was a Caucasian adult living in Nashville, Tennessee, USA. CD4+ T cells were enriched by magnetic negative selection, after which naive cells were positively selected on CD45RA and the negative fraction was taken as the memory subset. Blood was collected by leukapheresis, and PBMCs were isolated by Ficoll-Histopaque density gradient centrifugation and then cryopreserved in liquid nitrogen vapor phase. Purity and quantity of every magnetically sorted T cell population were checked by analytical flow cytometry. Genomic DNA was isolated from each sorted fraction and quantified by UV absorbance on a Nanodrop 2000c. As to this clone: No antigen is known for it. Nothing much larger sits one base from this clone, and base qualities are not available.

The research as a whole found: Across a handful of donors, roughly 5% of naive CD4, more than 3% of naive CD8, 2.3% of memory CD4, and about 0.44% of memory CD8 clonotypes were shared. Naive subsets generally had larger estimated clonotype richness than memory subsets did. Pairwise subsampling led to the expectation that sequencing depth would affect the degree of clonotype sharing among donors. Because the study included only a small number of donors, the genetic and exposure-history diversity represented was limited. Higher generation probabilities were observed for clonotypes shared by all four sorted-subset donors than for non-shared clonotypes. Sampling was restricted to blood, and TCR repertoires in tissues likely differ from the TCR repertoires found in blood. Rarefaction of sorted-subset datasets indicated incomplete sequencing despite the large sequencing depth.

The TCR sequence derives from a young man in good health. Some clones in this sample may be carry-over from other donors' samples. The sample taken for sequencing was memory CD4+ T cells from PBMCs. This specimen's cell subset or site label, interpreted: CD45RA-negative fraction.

The sequenced DNA: TGCGCCAGCAGCTTCTCCTCCTACGAGCAGTACTTC. This gives the protein CASSFSSYEQYF. The chain uses TRBV5-1 and TRBJ2-7; no D segment can be confidently identified. Trimming at the junction amounts to 2 bases on V and 0 bases on J, and the germline ends lie 3 bases apart. Reading from cysteine to phenylalanine, the CDR3 counts 12 amino acids. Of the read, only the CDR3 DNA is kept; its 36 bases are in frame from base 1. The germline V gene provides CDR1 SGHRS and CDR2 YFSETQ.